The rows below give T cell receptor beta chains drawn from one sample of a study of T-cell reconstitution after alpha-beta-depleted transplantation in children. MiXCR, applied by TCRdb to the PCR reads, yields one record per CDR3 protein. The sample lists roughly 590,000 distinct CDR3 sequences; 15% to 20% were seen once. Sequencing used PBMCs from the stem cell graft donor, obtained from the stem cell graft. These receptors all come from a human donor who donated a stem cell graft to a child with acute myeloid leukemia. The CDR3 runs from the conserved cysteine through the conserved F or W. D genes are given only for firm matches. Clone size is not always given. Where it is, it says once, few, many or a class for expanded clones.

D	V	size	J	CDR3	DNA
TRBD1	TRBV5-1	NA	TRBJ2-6	CASSTPQGLYGANVLTF	TGCGCCAGCAGCACTCCACAGGGGTTGTACGGGGCCAACGTCCTGACTTTC
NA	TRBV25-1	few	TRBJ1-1	CASSGPDATGRVAFF	TGTGCCAGCAGTGGCCCCGACGCTACAGGGCGGGTAGCTTTCTTT
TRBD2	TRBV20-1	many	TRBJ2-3	CSAPLAGGRSDTQYF	TGCAGTGCTCCACTAGCGGGGGGGCGGTCAGATACGCAGTATTTT
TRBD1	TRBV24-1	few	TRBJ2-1	CATSSTGGIYYNEQFF	TGTGCCACCAGTTCTACAGGGGGCATCTACTACAATGAGCAGTTCTTC
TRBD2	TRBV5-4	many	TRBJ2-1	CASSSRTSGGYNEQFF	TGTGCCAGCAGCTCAAGGACTAGCGGGGGATACAATGAGCAGTTCTTC
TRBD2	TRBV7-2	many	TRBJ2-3	CASSSILAADTQYF	TGTGCCAGCAGCTCTATTCTAGCGGCAGATACGCAGTATTTT
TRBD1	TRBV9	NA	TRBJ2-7	CASSVDGTAYEQYF	TGTGCCAGCAGCGTAGATGGGACAGCCTACGAGCAGTACTTC
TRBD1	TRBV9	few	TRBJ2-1	CASRSGQGSYNEQFF	TGTGCCAGCAGGTCGGGACAGGGGTCCTACAATGAGCAGTTCTTC
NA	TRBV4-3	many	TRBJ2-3	CASSQEWGTDPDTQYF	TGCGCCAGCAGCCAAGAATGGGGAACAGACCCAGATACGCAGTATTTT
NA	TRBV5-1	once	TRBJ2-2	CASSWVTTGLTGELFF	TGCGCCAGCAGCTGGGTGACCACGGGGCTCACCGGGGAGCTGTTTTTT
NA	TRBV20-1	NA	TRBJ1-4	CSARGQGALTTNEKLFF	TGCAGTGCTAGGGGACAAGGGGCCTTGACAACTAATGAAAAACTGTTTTTT
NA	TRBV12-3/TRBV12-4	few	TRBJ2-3	CASSFGTHSTDTQYF	TGTGCCAGCAGTTTCGGGACCCACTCCACAGATACGCAGTATTTT
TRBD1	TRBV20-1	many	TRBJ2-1	CSSRPGQFVNEQFF	TGCAGTTCACGGCCGGGACAGTTCGTCAATGAGCAGTTCTTC
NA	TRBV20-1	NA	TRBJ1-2	CSAARVGYGYTF	TGCAGTGCTGCCCGAGTAGGTTATGGCTACACCTTC
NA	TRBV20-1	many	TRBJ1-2	CSARTQGGYTF	TGCAGTGCTAGAACTCAGGGGGGCTACACCTTC
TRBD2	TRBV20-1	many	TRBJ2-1	CSAKRGRINEQFF	TGCAGTGCTAAGCGGGGGAGAATCAATGAGCAGTTCTTC
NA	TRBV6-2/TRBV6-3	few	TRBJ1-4	CASSAREGTNEKLFF	TGTGCCAGCAGTGCCAGGGAGGGGACTAATGAAAAACTGTTTTTT
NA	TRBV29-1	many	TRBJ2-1	CSVDSVHEQFF	TGCAGCGTTGATTCGGTGCATGAGCAGTTCTTC
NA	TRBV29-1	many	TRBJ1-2	CSAGQTNYGYTF	TGCAGCGCCGGACAGACTAACTATGGCTACACCTTC
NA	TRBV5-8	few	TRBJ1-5	CASRNKYGSANQPQHF	TGTGCCAGCAGGAACAAATACGGCTCAGCAAATCAGCCCCAGCATTTT
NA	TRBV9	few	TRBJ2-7	CASSVATDPYEQYF	TGTGCCAGCAGCGTAGCGACCGACCCCTACGAGCAGTACTTC
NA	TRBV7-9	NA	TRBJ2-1	CASSPGLWDAQFF	TGTGCCAGCAGCCCTGGACTTTGGGATGCGCAGTTCTTC
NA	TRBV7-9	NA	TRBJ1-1	CASSAGQQMNTEAFF	TGTGCCAGCAGCGCTGGACAGCAAATGAACACTGAAGCTTTCTTT
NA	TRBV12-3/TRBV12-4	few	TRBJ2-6	CASRRSVGAGANVLTF	TGTGCCAGCAGGCGAAGTGTGGGGGCTGGGGCCAACGTCCTGACTTTC
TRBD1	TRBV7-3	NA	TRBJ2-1	CASSSTSTGGLFF	TGTGCCAGCAGTTCTACCTCGACAGGGGGCTTGTTCTTC
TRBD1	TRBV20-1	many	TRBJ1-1	CSAAIPGQGGRAFF	TGCAGTGCTGCTATCCCGGGACAGGGCGGGAGAGCTTTCTTT
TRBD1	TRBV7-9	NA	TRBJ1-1	CASSLSGGAWYTEAFF	TGTGCCAGCAGCTTATCAGGGGGCGCCTGGTACACTGAAGCTTTCTTT
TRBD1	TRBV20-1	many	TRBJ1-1	CSAVDRAGEKGTEAFF	TGCAGTGCTGTGGACAGGGCGGGGGAAAAGGGCACTGAAGCTTTCTTT
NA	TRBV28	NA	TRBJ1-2	CASRTENNYGYTF	TGTGCCAGCAGGACGGAGAATAACTATGGCTACACCTTC
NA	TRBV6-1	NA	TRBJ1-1	CASSIGPTDFMNTEAFF	TGTGCCAGCTCCATAGGGCCTACTGACTTCATGAACACTGAAGCTTTCTTT
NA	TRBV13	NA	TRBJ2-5	CASQPAGFKETQYF	TGTGCCAGCCAACCGGCGGGATTTAAAGAGACCCAGTACTTC
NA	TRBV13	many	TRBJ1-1	CATLRDGNTEAFF	TGTGCCACTTTGCGGGACGGGAACACTGAAGCTTTCTTT
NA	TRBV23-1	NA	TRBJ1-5	CASSPTRQYSNQPQHF	TGCGCCAGCAGCCCTACTCGACAGTATAGCAATCAGCCCCAGCATTTT
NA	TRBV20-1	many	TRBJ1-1	CSASPRRATEAFF	TGCAGTGCTAGCCCAAGGAGGGCCACTGAAGCTTTCTTT
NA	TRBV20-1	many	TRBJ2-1	CSAMGVASYNEQFF	TGCAGTGCTATGGGGGTAGCGTCCTACAATGAGCAGTTCTTC
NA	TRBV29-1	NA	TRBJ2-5	CSGIRGISKETQYF	TGCAGCGGAATTAGGGGAATTTCCAAAGAGACCCAGTACTTC
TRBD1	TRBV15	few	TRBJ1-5	CATLDRERGQPQHF	TGTGCCACCCTGGACAGGGAGCGGGGACAGCCCCAGCATTTT
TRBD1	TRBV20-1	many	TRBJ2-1	CSALPGQGRNEQFF	TGCAGTGCTCTCCCGGGACAGGGGAGGAATGAGCAGTTCTTC
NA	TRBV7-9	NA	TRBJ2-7	CASSWSDPETYEQYF	TGTGCCAGCAGCTGGTCGGACCCGGAAACCTACGAGCAGTACTTC
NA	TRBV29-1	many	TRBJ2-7	CSVEESRTNSYEQYF	TGCAGCGTTGAAGAATCGAGGACTAACTCCTACGAGCAGTACTTC
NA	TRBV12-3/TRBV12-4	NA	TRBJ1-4	CASSFIAGPEKLFF	TGTGCCAGCAGTTTTATCGCAGGGCCTGAAAAACTGTTTTTT
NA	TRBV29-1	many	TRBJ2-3	CSVRPGLSTDTQYF	TGCAGCGTTCGACCGGGACTTAGCACAGATACGCAGTATTTT
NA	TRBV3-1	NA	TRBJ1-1	CASSHQGLRAEAFF	TGTGCCAGCAGCCATCAGGGGTTGAGGGCTGAAGCTTTCTTT
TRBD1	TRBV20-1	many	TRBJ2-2	CSARRDSLIGELFF	TGCAGTGCTAGACGGGACAGCCTGATCGGGGAGCTGTTTTTT
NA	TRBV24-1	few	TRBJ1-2	CATSDRDGKSLGYTF	TGTGCCACCAGTGATCGGGACGGAAAATCGCTCGGCTACACCTTC
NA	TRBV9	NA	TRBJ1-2	CASSVGRGGSYGYTF	TGTGCCAGCAGCGTGGGCCGGGGGGGATCCTATGGCTACACCTTC
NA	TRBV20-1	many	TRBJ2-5	CSARGGQAESSQETQYF	TGCAGTGCTAGAGGGGGGCAGGCTGAAAGCTCCCAAGAGACCCAGTACTTC
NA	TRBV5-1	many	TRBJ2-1	CASIGETYNEQFF	TGCGCCAGCATTGGGGAAACGTACAATGAGCAGTTCTTC
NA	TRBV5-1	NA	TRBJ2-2	CASSGEVTTGELFF	TGCGCCAGCAGCGGTGAGGTAACCACCGGGGAGCTGTTTTTT
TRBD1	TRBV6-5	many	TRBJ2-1	CASSYSIPGTGSYNEQFF	TGTGCCAGCAGTTACTCGATCCCCGGGACAGGCTCCTACAATGAGCAGTTCTTC
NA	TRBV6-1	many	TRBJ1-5	CASSESRGNQPQHF	TGTGCCAGCAGTGAATCTCGGGGCAATCAGCCCCAGCATTTT
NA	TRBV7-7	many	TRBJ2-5	CASSLAGDGETQYF	TGTGCCAGCAGCTTAGCGGGGGACGGAGAGACCCAGTACTTC
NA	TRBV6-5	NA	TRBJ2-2	CASSYSNGGTGELFF	TGTGCCAGCAGTTACTCGAACGGGGGAACCGGGGAGCTGTTTTTT
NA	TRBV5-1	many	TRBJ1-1	CASSRDNKEAFF	TGCGCCAGCAGCCGGGACAATAAAGAAGCTTTCTTT
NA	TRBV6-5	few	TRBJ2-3	CASSYHRVTGTDTQYF	TGTGCCAGCAGTTACCACAGGGTTACGGGCACAGATACGCAGTATTTT